Below are 10 T cell receptor beta chains sequenced from a single sample in a study of blood T cells in healthy people across ages. A second PCR, run for about 7 to 11 cycles, used a sample-barcoded 5' primer plus a J-beta primer mix. Using its own MiXCR run on the 5' RACE reads, TCRdb lists one record per CDR3 protein. Here the sample spans about 1.4 million distinct CDR3 sequences, around 59% being singletons. Sequenced sample: blood. All receptors come from a man between 18 and 35 years old in good health.

The chain is built from TRBV11-1 and TRBJ1-1; 7 positions match TRBD1. J lost 7 bases, V lost 0 bases, and 8 bases had no gene match. Germline V lookup: CDR1 SGHAT, CDR2 FQDESV (reference sequence). The CDR3 is 15 residues long. The CDR3: CASSLAPTGLREAFF. The CDR3, as DNA: TGTGCCAGCAGCTTAGCGCCGACAGGGCTGCGTGAAGCTTTCTTT.

As regards this clonotype: A much larger clonotype is one base distant, so this may be a read error. The gene calls are TRBV6-5 and TRBJ1-2; 8 bases fit TRBD1. The CDR3 spans 13 residues. CDR1 is MNHEY and CDR2 is SVGAGI in the germline V gene. V dropped 2 bases and J dropped 6; count of bases not matched to a gene: 2. CDR3 amino acids: CASSYVTGDGYTF. The CDR3 nucleotides are TGTGCCAGCAGTTACGTGACAGGGGATGGCTACACCTTC.

This clonotype has a handful of counts. The chain uses TRBV20-1 and TRBJ2-1, with 9 bases that match TRBD2. Germline CDR1 is DFQATT and CDR2 is SNEGSKA (reference sequence). The length of the CDR3 is 15 residues. Losses at the gene ends were 6 bases for V and 10 bases for J; bases not matched to a gene: 16. The CDR3 loop is CSALTGASGTSEQFF. As DNA, the CDR3 is TGCAGTGCCCTAACGGGGGCTAGCGGGACATCAGAGCAGTTCTTC.

Regarding this clonotype: Compared with germline, one end of the junction differs, possibly owing to a read error. The V gene is TRBV29-1, the J gene TRBJ2-1; 8 bases match TRBD2. CDR1 and CDR2 from the germline V gene are SQVTM and ANQGSEA. CDR3 length equals 12 residues. The CDR3 spells CSVKDPLAGQFF. CDR3 in DNA: TGCAGCGTTAAAGATCCCCTAGCGGGGCAGTTCTTC.

V gene TRBV6-1 combines with J gene TRBJ1-1; D is ambiguous. Per germline, CDR1 MNHNS and CDR2 SASEGT. V was trimmed by 4 bases and J by 3 bases, leaving 6 bases between them. The CDR3 covers 12 residues. The CDR3 region has the DNA TGTGCCAGCAGTGTAAAGTACACTGAAGCTTTCTTT. It codes for CASSVKYTEAFF.

The chain employs TRBV20-1 and TRBJ2-1, with 13 bases lining up with TRBD2. The CDR3 covers 17 residues. CDR1 is DFQATT, CDR2 SNEGSKA, per germline (reference sequence). V lost 4 bases to trimming and J lost 5 bases; unmatched junction nucleotides: 11. The CDR3 reads CSANLLTSGGMDNEQFF. The CDR3 DNA is TGCAGTGCTAACCTCCTGACTAGCGGGGGGATGGACAATGAGCAGTTCTTC.

The V and J genes are TRBV10-1 and TRBJ2-1; TRBD2 aligns across 7 bases. The CDR3 is made up of 13 amino acids. V trimming: 4 bases; J trimming: 10 bases; junction bases outside the gene matches: 7. From germline, CDR1 is WNHNN and CDR2 SYGVQD (reference sequence). In nucleotides, the CDR3 is TGCGCCAGCAGTGCGACTAGCTCCTACGAGCAGTTCTTC. Translation gives CASSATSSYEQFF.

The chain carries TRBV6-2 or TRBV6-3 and TRBJ2-4, with unresolved D. Trimming took off 7 bases at V and 0 bases at J, with 13 bases between the two ends. The CDR3 has 15 residues. Germline CDR1 reads MNHEY; CDR2 reads SVGEGT. The CDR3 region has the DNA TGTGCCAGCACCAGAAGTCGCCTAGCCAAAAACATTCAGTACTTC. It specifies CASTRSRLAKNIQYF.

This chain links TRBV29-1 with TRBJ2-1; D is tentatively TRBD1 or TRBD2 (5 bases each). Trimming removed 6 bases at V and 8 bases at J, with 11 bases between. Germline CDR1 and CDR2: SQVTM and ANQGSEA. The CDR3 length is 11 residues. CDR3 in amino acids: CSVLRGYEQFF. For the CDR3, the DNA is TGCAGCGTCTTGAGGGGCTATGAGCAGTTCTTC.

The CDR3 nucleotides are TGTGCCACCGGAGAGGGAGGGAGTTTTTATGGCTACACCTTC. It translates to CATGEGGSFYGYTF. V is TRBV10-3 and J is TRBJ1-2; no reliable D call. CDR1 and CDR2 from the germline V gene are ENHRY and SYGVKD. The CDR3 spans 14 residues. Trimming removed 10 bases at V and 5 bases at J, with 20 bases between.